A single TCR beta chain is shown here with its context. Its target is not known. TCRdb re-called the RT-PCR reads with MiXCR, one entry per CDR3 protein. The sample contains around 520,000 distinct CDR3 sequences, roughly 23% of which appear only once. Trimming took off 4 bases at V and 7 bases at J, with 17 bases between the two ends. Germline CDR1 and CDR2: LGHNA and YSLEER. The CDR3 consists of 14 residues. The sample originates from a study of response to subunit inactivated influenza vaccine. Overall study findings and caveats: It was the authors' suggestion that each seasonal influenza vaccination recruits few new T cells.

The receptor comes from a man between 50 and 59 years old who received an inactivated influenza vaccine. This specimen consisted of CD4+ T cells sorted from PBMCs, obtained around 5 days after vaccination. The gene calls are TRBV4-3 and TRBJ2-7; possible D gene TRBD1, 6 bases. The CDR3 reads CASSPSGQLVEQYF. The CDR3 DNA reads TGCGCCAGCAGCCCCTCAGGACAGCTCGTGGAGCAGTACTTC.